The clone carrying this T cell receptor beta chain was seen a few times. Its antigen remains unknown. Trimming left V 0 bases short and J 2 bases short, with 15 bases between. This CDR3 contains 16 residues. Per germline, CDR1 SGHDT and CDR2 YYEEEE. This specimen comes from a study of T cells after yellow fever vaccination. Study results and caveats: Researchers report a weaker secondary response that nonetheless peaked faster, day 5 versus 15. Abundant clonotypes from the bulk population could get into FACS-sorted repertoires as contaminants.

TCRdb itself ran the 5' RACE reads through MiXCR, one entry per CDR3 protein. The data contain roughly 500,000 distinct CDR3 sequences, around 21% of them seen just once; the ten biggest clones take up approximately 14%. This TCR was sampled from a young man who received the YFV17D yellow fever vaccine. The sequencing here drew on PBMCs, taken 15 days after the yellow fever booster vaccination. The chain employs TRBV5-6 and TRBJ2-7, with D hard to call. CDR3 nucleotide sequence: TGTGCCAGCAGCTTGGCCCCACAGCCATCAACCTACGAGCAGTACTTC. Translation: CASSLAPQPSTYEQYF.